This T cell receptor beta chain was sequenced in a study of T cell repertoires in cytomegalovirus infection. Overall study results and limits: Summed public TCR beta family frequency identified CMV carriers bearing the relevant HLA. The ex vivo response was dominated by HLA-C-restricted CMV-specific TCR beta clonotypes.

Trimming cost V 0 bases and J 0 bases, with 12 bases left between them. CDR3 size: 16 residues. Germline V CDR1 and CDR2: MGHRA, YSYEKL. Worth noting for this clonotype: Its cognate antigen is unknown.

TCRdb called the reads again in MiXCR, with one record for every CDR3 protein. This sample has 100,000 to 150,000 distinct CDR3 sequences; about 24% occur once, and the top ten carry 34%. Sequencing was performed on PBMCs, sequenced either directly or after in vitro stimulation (not recorded which). This receptor was identified in a human donor in good health (CMV status not recorded). Some clones in this sample may be carry-over from other donors' samples. This chain uses TRBV4-1 with TRBJ2-7; D uncertain. DNA for the CDR3: TGCGCCAGCAGCCAAGAGGGGAAGGGTACCTCCTACGAGCAGTACTTC. Protein sequence: CASSQEGKGTSYEQYF.